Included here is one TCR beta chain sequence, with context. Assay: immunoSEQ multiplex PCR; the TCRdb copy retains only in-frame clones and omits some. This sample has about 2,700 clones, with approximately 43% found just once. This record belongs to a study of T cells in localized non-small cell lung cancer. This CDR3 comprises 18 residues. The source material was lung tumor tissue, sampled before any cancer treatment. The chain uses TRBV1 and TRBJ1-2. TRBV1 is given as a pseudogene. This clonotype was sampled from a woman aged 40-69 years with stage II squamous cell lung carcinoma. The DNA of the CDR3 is TGCGCCAGCAGCCAAGAATCGGTTTCGGGGTCTTCTCACTATGGCTACACCTTC. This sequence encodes CASSQESVSGSSHYGYTF.